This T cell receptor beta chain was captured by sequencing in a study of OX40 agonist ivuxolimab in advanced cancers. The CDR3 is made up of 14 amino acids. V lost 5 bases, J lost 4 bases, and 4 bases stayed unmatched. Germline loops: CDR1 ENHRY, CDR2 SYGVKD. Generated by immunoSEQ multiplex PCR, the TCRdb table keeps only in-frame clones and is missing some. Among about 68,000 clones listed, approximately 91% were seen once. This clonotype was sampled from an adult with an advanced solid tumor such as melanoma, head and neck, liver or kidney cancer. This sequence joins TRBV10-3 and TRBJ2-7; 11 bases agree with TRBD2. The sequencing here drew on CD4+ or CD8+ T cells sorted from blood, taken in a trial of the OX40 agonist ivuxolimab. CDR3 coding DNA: TGTGCCATCAGTCCGGGACTAGCGGCATACGAGCAGTACTTC. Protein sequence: CAISPGLAAYEQYF.